These 5 T cell receptor beta chains originate from one sample sequenced in a study of graft-versus-host responses after intestinal transplantation. Sequencing used immunoSEQ multiplex PCR; TCRdb keeps in-frame clones, though not all of them. Of around 21,000 clones in the sample, approximately 79% are singletons; the top ten hold 6.5% to 9.5%. Intraepithelial plus lamina propria lymphocytes were released by processing graft tissue. The sequenced sample was ileum tissue, obtained about 21 days after intestinal transplant. The receptor set was obtained from a human patient who received an intestinal transplant, so some T cells may come from the graft donor.

The rearrangement joins TRBV5-6 to TRBJ2-7; D gene ambiguous. Trimming took off 3 bases at V and 5 bases at J, with 9 bases between the two ends. Germline CDR1 SGHDT, CDR2 YYEEEE. The CDR3 runs to 12 residues. CDR3 region: CASSSQFNEQYF. CDR3 DNA: TGTGCCAGCAGCTCCCAGTTTAACGAGCAGTACTTC.

V gene TRBV7-9 combines with J gene TRBJ1-2; 8 positions match TRBD1. The CDR3 is made up of 13 amino acids. Trimming at V came to 4 bases and at J to 8 bases, leaving 6 bases not matched to a gene. Germline CDR1 and CDR2: SEHNR and FQNEAQ (reference sequence). This CDR3 reads CASSSQGARGYTF. The CDR3 region has the DNA TGTGCCAGCAGCTCCCAGGGGGCGAGGGGCTACACCTTC.

The rearrangement links TRBV18 to TRBJ2-7, with TRBD2 matching 7 bases. Germline V gives CDR1 KGHSH, CDR2 LQKENI. The CDR3 has 16 residues. J lost 4 bases, V lost 0 bases, and 9 bases had no gene match. DNA for the CDR3: TGTGCCAGCTCACCACCGATCGGGGAGCGGGGATACGAGCAGTACTTC. Protein sequence: CASSPPIGERGYEQYF.

The chain couples TRBV7-9 to TRBJ2-7, with 10 nucleotides matching TRBD1. V was clipped by 1 base and J by 11 bases; unmatched bases: 2. Germline CDR1 reads SEHNR; CDR2 reads FQNEAQ (reference sequence). This CDR3 has 12 amino acids. DNA for the CDR3: TGTGCCAGCAGCTTAGGGACAGGGGGAGAGTACTTC. This codes for CASSLGTGGEYF. The full variable domain, rest sourced from reference TRBV7-9 and TRBJ2-7, is DTGVSQNPRHKITKRGQNVTFRCDPISEHNRLYWYRQTLGQGPEFLTYFQNEAQLEKSRLLSDRFSAERPKGSFSTLEIQRTEQGDSAMYLCASSLGTGGEYFGPGTRLTVT.

The rearrangement joins TRBV27 to TRBJ2-1; 7 positions agree with TRBD1. The CDR3 contains 15 residues. CDR1 MNHEY and CDR2 SMNVEV come from the germline V gene (reference sequence). V was pared by 6 bases and J by 3 bases, with 8 bases of the junction left unmatched. CDR3 residues: CASSYGAGGYNEQFF. DNA of the CDR3: TGTGCCAGCAGCTACGGGGCAGGGGGCTACAATGAGCAGTTCTTC.